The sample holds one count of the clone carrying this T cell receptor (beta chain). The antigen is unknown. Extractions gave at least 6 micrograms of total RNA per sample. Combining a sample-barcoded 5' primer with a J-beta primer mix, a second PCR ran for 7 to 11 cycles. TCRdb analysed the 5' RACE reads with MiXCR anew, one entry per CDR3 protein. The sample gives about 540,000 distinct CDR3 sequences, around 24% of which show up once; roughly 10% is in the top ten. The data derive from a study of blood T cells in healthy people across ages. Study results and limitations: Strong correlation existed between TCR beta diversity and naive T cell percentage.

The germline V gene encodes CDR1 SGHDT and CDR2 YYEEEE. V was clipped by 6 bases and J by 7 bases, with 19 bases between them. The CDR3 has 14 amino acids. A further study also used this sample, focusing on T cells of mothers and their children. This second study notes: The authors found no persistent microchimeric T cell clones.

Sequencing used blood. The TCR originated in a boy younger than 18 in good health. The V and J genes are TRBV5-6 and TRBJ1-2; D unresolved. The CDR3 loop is CASIGPILGGGYTF. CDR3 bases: TGTGCCAGCATTGGACCTATCCTCGGTGGTGGCTACACCTTC. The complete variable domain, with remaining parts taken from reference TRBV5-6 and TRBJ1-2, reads DAGVTQSPTHLIKTRGQQVTLRCSPKSGHDTVSWYQQALGQGPQFIFQYYEEEERQRGNFPDRFSGHQFPNYSSELNVNALLLGDSALYLCASIGPILGGGYTFGSGTRLTVV.